This T cell receptor (beta chain) is drawn from a study of response to subunit inactivated influenza vaccine (dated by TCRdb to the late 2010s). With regard to the full study: Deep quantitative T cell receptor repertoire profiling was used in the study to track responses to a trivalent subunit inactivated influenza vaccine. Study-wide conclusions, independent of this receptor: It was suggested by the authors that each seasonal influenza vaccination may recruit only a limited number of new T cells.

Germline trimming amounts to 7 bases on V and 5 bases on J, with 13 as the count of junction bases outside the gene matches. The germline V gene (reference sequence) gives CDR1 as LNHDA and CDR2 as SQIVND. The CDR3 covers 16 residues, taking in both the cysteine and the phenylalanine. Only the CDR3 portion is preserved as DNA: 48 bases, with reading frame beginning at the first base. Remarks on this clonotype: No antigen is known for it. No clone much larger than this one lies a single base away; base qualities are absent.

The library was generated by RT-PCR. Reads for this sample came from an Illumina HiSeq 2500. TCRdb trimmed public reads at Q25 via fastp, called clones via MiXCR and kept in-frame beta chains. CDR3 protein duplicates are merged, each entry listing the most common genes and DNA. This sample has 300,000 to 350,000 distinct CDR3 sequences in its table, and about 20% of those were observed once. The ten largest clones add up to approximately 10% of the sample. The V and J segments used are TRBV19 and TRBJ1-5, and TRBD1 matches 8 of the central bases. This clonotype was sampled from a man in his fifties or sixties who received an inactivated influenza vaccine. Donor details come from another sample of the same person, matched by shared clones. Specimen: PBMCs from blood, collected 21 months after vaccination. The CDR3 loop reads CASKIAGTGTHQPQHF. The DNA sequence reads TGTGCCAGTAAAATCGCCGGGACAGGTACACATCAGCCCCAGCATTTT.